Presented here are 11 T cell receptor beta chains from one specimen sequenced in a study of T cells in Graves' hyperthyroidism and ophthalmopathy. Template material for amplifying TCR beta CDR3 regions consisted of RNA transcripts. In the first-round RT-PCR of the TCR CDR3, the HTBI primer set was used. TCRdb independently ran MiXCR on the multiplex PCR reads; one entry per CDR3 protein. The table lists approximately 700,000 distinct CDR3 sequences, about 17% of them singletons. The sequenced material came from blood. Receptor source: a man between 18 and 35 years old with Graves' hyperthyroidism.

This chain joins TRBV28 and TRBJ1-4; TRBD1 matches 7 bases. V lost 3 bases and J lost 0; bases outside the gene matches: 4. Germline V gene sequence: CDR1 MDHEN, CDR2 SYDVKM. The CDR3 has 16 residues. Written as DNA, the CDR3 is TGTGCCAGCAGTTTTCAGGGGGGCCCAACTAATGAAAAACTGTTTTTT. This encodes CASSFQGGPTNEKLFF.

This clonotype was observed at least ten times. The chain links TRBV2 to TRBJ2-7; D perhaps matches TRBD2 (5 bases). Germline CDR1 is SNHLY and CDR2 is FYNNEI. Trimming stripped 3 bases from V and 5 bases from J, with 5 bases between. The CDR3 is made up of 11 amino acids. The CDR3 region has the DNA TGTGCCAGCAGTGAGGAGGACGAGCAGTACTTC. It is translated as CASSEEDEQYF.

This clonotype was seen at least ten times. The V and J genes are TRBV20-1 and TRBJ1-5, with 9 nucleotides matching TRBD1. V lost 2 bases to trimming and J lost 6 bases; unmatched junction nucleotides: 8. CDR1 DFQATT and CDR2 SNEGSKA come from the germline V gene (reference sequence). This CDR3 spans 15 amino acids. As DNA, the CDR3 is TGCAGTGCTAGATCCGGGACAGGGATTGGTCAGCCCCAGCATTTT. It codes for CSARSGTGIGQPQHF.

This chain joins TRBV2 and TRBJ1-2, with D tentatively TRBD1 (6 bases). The germline V and J ends were trimmed by 7 bases and 8 bases, with 11 bases remaining between them. CDR3 length: 11 residues. CDR1 is SNHLY, CDR2 FYNNEI, per germline. Here the CDR3 reads CASMDREGYTF. The CDR3 DNA reads as TGTGCCAGCATGGACAGAGAAGGCTACACCTTC.

In this sample, this clonotype turned up many times. This chain uses TRBV20-1 with TRBJ2-1; 8 bases are shared with TRBD2. V lost 6 bases, J lost 2 bases, and 9 bases stayed unmatched. This CDR3 spans 15 amino acids. Germline loops: CDR1 DFQATT, CDR2 SNEGSKA (reference sequence). The CDR3 protein is CSALWTSPPYNEQFF. CDR3 DNA sequence: TGCAGTGCCCTGTGGACTAGCCCCCCCTACAATGAGCAGTTCTTC.

This clonotype was counted ten times or more. This chain joins TRBV20-1 and TRBJ2-7, with 10 bases fitting TRBD1. Germline loops: CDR1 DFQATT, CDR2 SNEGSKA (reference sequence). The trim removed 6 bases at V and 2 bases at J, leaving 7 bases unmatched. This CDR3 has 14 residues. In DNA form, the CDR3 reads TGCAGTGCCTCCAGAGGACAGGGGGCCTACGAGCAGTACTTC. Amino acids: CSASRGQGAYEQYF.

The V call is TRBV28, the J call TRBJ2-2; 9 bases fit TRBD2. The CDR3 runs to 15 residues. Germline CDR1 MDHEN, CDR2 SYDVKM. V was clipped by 6 bases and J by 3 bases; unmatched bases: 5. The CDR3 region is CASSAGLADTGELFF. CDR3 bases: TGTGCCAGCAGCGCGGGACTAGCAGACACCGGGGAGCTGTTTTTT.

The chain combines TRBV5-1 with TRBJ1-1; D remains ambiguous. Trimming took off 0 bases at V and 6 bases at J, with 12 bases between the two ends. The CDR3 has 14 residues. CDR1 is SGHRS, CDR2 YFSETQ, per germline. DNA of the CDR3: TGCGCCAGCAGCTTGGAATCGGGGTGGGCTGAAGCTTTCTTT. This sequence encodes CASSLESGWAEAFF.

There are many counts of this clonotype. The CDR3 loop reads CSAASSGSSYEQYF. The CDR3 nucleotides read TGCAGTGCTGCTTCTAGCGGGAGCTCCTACGAGCAGTACTTC. The rearrangement links TRBV20-1 to TRBJ2-7; 10 bases line up with TRBD2. This CDR3 region has 14 residues. Per germline, CDR1 DFQATT and CDR2 SNEGSKA (reference sequence). V shed 5 bases and J 0 bases; nucleotides not matched to a gene: 4.

This clonotype came up many times. This chain uses TRBV12-3 or TRBV12-4 with TRBJ1-5; unclear D gene. The CDR3 is 13 residues long. The V end was cut by 1 base, the J end by 3 bases, with 4 bases between. The CDR3 protein is CASSLEVNQPQHF. CDR3 DNA sequence: TGTGCCAGCAGTTTAGAGGTCAATCAGCCCCAGCATTTT.

This clonotype was counted many times. The rearrangement joins TRBV12-3 or TRBV12-4 to TRBJ2-3; D is unclear. V lost 6 bases to trimming and J lost 1 base, with 5 bases between them. The CDR3 extends over 12 amino acids. CDR3 residues: CASSVRTDTQYF. CDR3 in DNA: TGTGCCAGCAGCGTTCGCACAGATACGCAGTATTTT.